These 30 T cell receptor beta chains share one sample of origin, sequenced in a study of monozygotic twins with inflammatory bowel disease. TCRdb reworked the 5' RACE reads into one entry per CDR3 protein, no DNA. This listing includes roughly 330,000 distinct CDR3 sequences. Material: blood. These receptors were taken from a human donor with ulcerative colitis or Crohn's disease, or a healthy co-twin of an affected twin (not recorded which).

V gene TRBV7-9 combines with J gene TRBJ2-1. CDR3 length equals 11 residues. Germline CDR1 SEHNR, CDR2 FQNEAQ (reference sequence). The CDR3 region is CASSLAQRSAF.

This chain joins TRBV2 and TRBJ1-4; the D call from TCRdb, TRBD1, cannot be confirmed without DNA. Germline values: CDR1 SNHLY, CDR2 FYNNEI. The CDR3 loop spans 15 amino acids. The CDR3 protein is CASRTDRGTNEKLFF.

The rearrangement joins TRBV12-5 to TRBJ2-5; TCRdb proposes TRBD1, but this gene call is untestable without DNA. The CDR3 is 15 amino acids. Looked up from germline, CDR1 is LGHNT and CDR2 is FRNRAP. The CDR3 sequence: CASGSGYGTIQTQYF. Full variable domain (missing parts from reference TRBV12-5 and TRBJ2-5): DARVTQTPRHKVTEMGQEVTMRCQPILGHNTVFWYRQTMMQGLELLAYFRNRAPLDDSGMPKDRFSAEMPDATLATLKIQPSEPRDSAVYFCASGSGYGTIQTQYFGPGTRLLVL.

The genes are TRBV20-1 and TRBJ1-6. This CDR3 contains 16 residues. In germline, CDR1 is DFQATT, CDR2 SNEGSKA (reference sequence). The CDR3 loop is CSARDPGSSYNSPLHF.

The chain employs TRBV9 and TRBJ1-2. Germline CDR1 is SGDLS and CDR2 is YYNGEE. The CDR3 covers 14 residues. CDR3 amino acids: CASSVAGRNYGYTF.

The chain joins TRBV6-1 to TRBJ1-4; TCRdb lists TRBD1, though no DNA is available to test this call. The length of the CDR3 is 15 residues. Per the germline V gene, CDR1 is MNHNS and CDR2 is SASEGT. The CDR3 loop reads CASSLNRNSNEKLFF.

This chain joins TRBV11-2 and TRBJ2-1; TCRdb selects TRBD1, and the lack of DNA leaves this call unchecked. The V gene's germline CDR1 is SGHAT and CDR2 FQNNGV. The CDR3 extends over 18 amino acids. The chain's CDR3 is CASSLGPSSRPNVYEQFF.

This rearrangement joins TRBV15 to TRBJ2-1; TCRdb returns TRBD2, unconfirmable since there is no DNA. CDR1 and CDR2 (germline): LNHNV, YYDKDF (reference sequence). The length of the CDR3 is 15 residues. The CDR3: CATSSGLAGVNEQFF.

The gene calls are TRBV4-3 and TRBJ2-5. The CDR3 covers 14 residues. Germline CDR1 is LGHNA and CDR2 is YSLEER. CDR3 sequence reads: CASSQDRFAETQYF.

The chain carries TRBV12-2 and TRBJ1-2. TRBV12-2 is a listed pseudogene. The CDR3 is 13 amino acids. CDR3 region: CASRLVRVDGYTF.

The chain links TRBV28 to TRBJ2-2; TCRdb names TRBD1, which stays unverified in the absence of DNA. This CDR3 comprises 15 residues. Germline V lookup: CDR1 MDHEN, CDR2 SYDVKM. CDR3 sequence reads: CASKLDRARTGELFF.

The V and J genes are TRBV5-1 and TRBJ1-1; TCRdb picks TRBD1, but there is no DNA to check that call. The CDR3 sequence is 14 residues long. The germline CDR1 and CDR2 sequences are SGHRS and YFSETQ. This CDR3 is CASNPGTMNTEAFF.

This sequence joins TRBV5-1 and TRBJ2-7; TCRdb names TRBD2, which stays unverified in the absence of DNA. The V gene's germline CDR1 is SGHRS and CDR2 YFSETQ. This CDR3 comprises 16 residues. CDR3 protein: CASSPGHRDQTYEQYF. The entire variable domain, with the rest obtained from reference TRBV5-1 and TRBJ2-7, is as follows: KAGVTQTPRYLIKTRGQQVTLSCSPISGHRSVSWYQQTPGQGLQFLFEYFSETQRNKGNFPGRFSGRQFSNSRSEMNVSTLELGDSALYLCASSPGHRDQTYEQYFGPGTRLTVT.

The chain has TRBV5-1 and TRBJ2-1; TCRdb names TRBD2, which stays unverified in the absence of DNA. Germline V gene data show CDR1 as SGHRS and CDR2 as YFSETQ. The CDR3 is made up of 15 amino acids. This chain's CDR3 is CASSFRLAGYNEQFF. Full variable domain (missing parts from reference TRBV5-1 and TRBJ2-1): KAGVTQTPRYLIKTRGQQVTLSCSPISGHRSVSWYQQTPGQGLQFLFEYFSETQRNKGNFPGRFSGRQFSNSRSEMNVSTLELGDSALYLCASSFRLAGYNEQFFGPGTRLTVL.

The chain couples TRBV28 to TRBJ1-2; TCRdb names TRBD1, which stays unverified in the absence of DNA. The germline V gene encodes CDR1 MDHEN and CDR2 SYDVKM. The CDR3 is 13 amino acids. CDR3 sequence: CASSSRGRNGYTF.

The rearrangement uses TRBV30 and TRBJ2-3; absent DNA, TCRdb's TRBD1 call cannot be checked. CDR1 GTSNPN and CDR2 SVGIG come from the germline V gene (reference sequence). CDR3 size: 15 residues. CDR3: CAVGRDPAAVGTQYF.

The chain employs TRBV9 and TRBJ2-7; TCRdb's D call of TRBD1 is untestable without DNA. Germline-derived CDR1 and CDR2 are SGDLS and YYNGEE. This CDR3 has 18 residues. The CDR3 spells CASSVEPRPGHGVYEQYF.

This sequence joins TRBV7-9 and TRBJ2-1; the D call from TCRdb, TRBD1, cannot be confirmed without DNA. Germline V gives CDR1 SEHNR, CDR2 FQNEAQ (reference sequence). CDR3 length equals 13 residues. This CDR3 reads CASRSLARREQFF. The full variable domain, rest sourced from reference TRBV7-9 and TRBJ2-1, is DTGVSQNPRHKITKRGQNVTFRCDPISEHNRLYWYRQTLGQGPEFLTYFQNEAQLEKSRLLSDRFSAERPKGSFSTLEIQRTEQGDSAMYLCASRSLARREQFFGPGTRLTVL.

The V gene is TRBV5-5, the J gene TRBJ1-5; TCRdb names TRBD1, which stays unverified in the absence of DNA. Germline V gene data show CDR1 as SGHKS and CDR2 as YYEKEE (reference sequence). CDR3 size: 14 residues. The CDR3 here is CASSFPGQDRPQHF.

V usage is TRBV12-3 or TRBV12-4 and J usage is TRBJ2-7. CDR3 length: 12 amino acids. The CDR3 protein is CASSYTHYEQYF.

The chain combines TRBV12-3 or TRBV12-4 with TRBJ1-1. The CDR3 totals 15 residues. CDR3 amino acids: CASSSFGPWNTEAFF.

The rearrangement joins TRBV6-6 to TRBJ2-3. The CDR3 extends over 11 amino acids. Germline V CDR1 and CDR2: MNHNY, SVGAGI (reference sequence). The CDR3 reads CASTVGDTQYF.

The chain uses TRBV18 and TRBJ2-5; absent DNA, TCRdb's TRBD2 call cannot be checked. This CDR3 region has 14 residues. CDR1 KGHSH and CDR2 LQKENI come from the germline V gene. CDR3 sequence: CASSPELATETQYF.

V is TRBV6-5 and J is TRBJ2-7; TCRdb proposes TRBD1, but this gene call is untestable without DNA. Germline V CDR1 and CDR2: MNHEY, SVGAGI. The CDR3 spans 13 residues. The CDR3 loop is CASSRWTGHEQYF.

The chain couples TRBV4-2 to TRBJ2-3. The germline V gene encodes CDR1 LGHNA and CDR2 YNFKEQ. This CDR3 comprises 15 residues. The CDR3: CASSRFGLAADTQYF.

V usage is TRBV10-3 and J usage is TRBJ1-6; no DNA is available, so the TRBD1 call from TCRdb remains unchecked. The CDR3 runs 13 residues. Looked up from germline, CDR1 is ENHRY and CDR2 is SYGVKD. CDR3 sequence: CAIRQGINSPLHF.

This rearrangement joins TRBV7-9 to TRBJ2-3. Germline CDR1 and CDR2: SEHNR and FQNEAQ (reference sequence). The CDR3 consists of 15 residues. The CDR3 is CASSQLRASTDTQYF.

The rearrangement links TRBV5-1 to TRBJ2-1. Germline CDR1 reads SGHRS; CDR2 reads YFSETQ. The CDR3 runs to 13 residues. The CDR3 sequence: CASREPAYNEQFF.

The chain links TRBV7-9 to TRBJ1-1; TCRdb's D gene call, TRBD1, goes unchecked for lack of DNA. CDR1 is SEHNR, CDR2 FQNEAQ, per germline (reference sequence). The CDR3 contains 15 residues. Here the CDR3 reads CASSFVQGAGTEAFF.

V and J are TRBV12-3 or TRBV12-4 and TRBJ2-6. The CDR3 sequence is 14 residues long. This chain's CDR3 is CASSSPAGANVLTF.